These 29 T cell receptor beta chains originate from one sample sequenced in a study of shared clonotypes between healthy human individuals. This table comes from immunoSEQ multiplex PCR, and its TCRdb copy is limited to in-frame clones, with some not included. The sample consists of roughly 1,500,000 clones, 97% to 99% of them appearing once. The sequencing input was naive CD4+ T cells sorted from blood. Subset in this sample: CD45RA+ positively selected. These receptors were collected from a man aged 25 to 40 in good health.

The chain couples TRBV9 to TRBJ2-1, with D possibly matching TRBD1 (5 bases). With 0 bases removed from V and 0 bases from J, the gap between germline ends came to 10 bases. The CDR3 contains 16 residues. Germline V gene data show CDR1 as SGDLS and CDR2 as YYNGEE. CDR3 in amino acids: CASSVAARGSYNEQFF. CDR3 nucleotides: TGTGCCAGCAGCGTAGCGGCTAGGGGCTCCTACAATGAGCAGTTCTTC.

The chain joins TRBV2 to TRBJ2-2; D possibly uses TRBD1 or TRBD2 (5 bases each). The CDR3 extends over 14 amino acids. V lost 7 bases and J 5 bases, leaving 14 bases between the germline ends. Germline CDR1 reads SNHLY; CDR2 reads FYNNEI. Here the CDR3 reads CASTVGTITGELFF. The CDR3 DNA reads TGTGCCAGCACGGTGGGGACGATTACCGGGGAGCTGTTTTTT.

The chain carries TRBV15 and TRBJ2-5; TRBD2 is a possible D gene (5 bases). This CDR3 region has 17 residues. Per the germline V gene, CDR1 is LNHNV and CDR2 is YYDKDF (reference sequence). Trimming took off 1 base at V and 2 bases at J, with 17 bases between the two ends. The CDR3 bases are TGTGCCACCAGCAGAGGCCTGCCGGGGTCGAGTCAAGAGACCCAGTACTTC. Protein sequence: CATSRGLPGSSQETQYF.

The chain couples TRBV5-1 to TRBJ2-5, with D possibly matching TRBD1 (6 bases). Trimming shortened V by 3 bases and J by 5 bases, and 11 bases separated the two germline ends. Germline CDR1 SGHRS, CDR2 YFSETQ. The CDR3 is made up of 13 amino acids. The CDR3, as DNA: TGCGCCAGCAGCTCGGACAGCAAGGAGACCCAGTACTTC. The encoded protein is CASSSDSKETQYF.

This sequence joins TRBV6-1 and TRBJ1-1; D is uncertain. With 2 bases removed from V and 3 bases from J, the gap between germline ends came to 10 bases. The CDR3 totals 14 residues. CDR1 and CDR2 from the germline V gene are MNHNS and SASEGT. Here the CDR3 DNA reads TGTGCCAGCAGTGAAATAATTCGGTACACTGAAGCTTTCTTT. This translates into CASSEIIRYTEAFF.

This chain uses TRBV13 with TRBJ1-4; 8 positions agree with TRBD1. The CDR3 runs 17 residues. The ends lost 5 bases at V and 8 bases at J; junction bases unmatched: 16. Germline CDR1 reads PRHDT; CDR2 reads FYEKMQ (reference sequence). As DNA, the CDR3 is TGTGCCAGCAGCCCCCGCCCGACGACAGGGGAGGGAGAAAAACTGTTTTTT. Amino acids: CASSPRPTTGEGEKLFF.

This clone was seen once. The rearrangement uses TRBV18 and TRBJ2-7, with 7 bases fitting TRBD2. V shed 5 bases and J 7 bases; nucleotides not matched to a gene: 5. Germline V CDR1 and CDR2: KGHSH, LQKENI. This CDR3 contains 12 residues. CDR3 DNA sequence: TGTGCCAGCTCAGATACAGCGGGGGAGCAGTACTTC. Translating it yields CASSDTAGEQYF.

The chain has TRBV5-8 and TRBJ2-7; unclear D gene. Germline V gene lookup returns CDR1 SGHTS and CDR2 YDEGEE. CDR3 length: 13 amino acids. The ends were cut back, 2 bases at V and 0 bases at J, with 6 bases in the middle. The CDR3 nucleotides are TGTGCCAGCAGCTTAGATATCTCCTACGAGCAGTACTTC. Protein: CASSLDISYEQYF. Supplemented by reference TRBV5-8 and TRBJ2-7, the full variable domain reads EAGVTQSPTHLIKTRGQQATLRCSPISGHTSVYWYQQALGLGLQFLLWYDEGEERNRGNFPPRFSGRQFPNYSSELNVNALELEDSALYLCASSLDISYEQYFGPGTRLTVT.

The V gene is TRBV7-8, the J gene TRBJ2-7, with 7 bases aligning to TRBD1. Germline assignment: CDR1 SGHVS and CDR2 FQNEAQ. The CDR3 totals 14 residues. V gave up 5 bases and J gave up 0 bases; unmatched junction bases: 4. The CDR3 loop is CASSRGQSSYEQYF. The CDR3 nucleotides are TGTGCCAGCAGCCGGGGACAGAGCTCCTACGAGCAGTACTTC. The full variable domain, completed using reference TRBV7-8 and TRBJ2-7, is GAGVSQSPRYKVAKRGQDVALRCDPISGHVSLFWYQQALGQGPEFLTYFQNEAQLDKSGLPSDRFFAERPEGSVSTLKIQRTQQEDSAVYLCASSRGQSSYEQYFGPGTRLTVT.

The rearrangement links TRBV30 to TRBJ2-3, with D unclear. The V end was cut by 2 bases, the J end by 4 bases, with 4 bases between. From germline, CDR1 is GTSNPN and CDR2 SVGIG (reference sequence). This CDR3 region has 11 residues. CDR3 DNA: TGTGCCTGGAGTACAGCAGATACGCAGTATTTT. Protein: CAWSTADTQYF.

This rearrangement joins TRBV5-1 to TRBJ2-7, with 7 bases matching TRBD1. Per germline, CDR1 SGHRS and CDR2 YFSETQ. The ends lost 4 bases at V and 3 bases at J; junction bases unmatched: 10. The CDR3 spans 15 residues. This CDR3 is CASSQIGQENYEQYF. The CDR3 DNA is TGCGCCAGCAGCCAAATAGGACAGGAGAACTACGAGCAGTACTTC. The full variable domain, rest sourced from reference TRBV5-1 and TRBJ2-7, is KAGVTQTPRYLIKTRGQQVTLSCSPISGHRSVSWYQQTPGQGLQFLFEYFSETQRNKGNFPGRFSGRQFSNSRSEMNVSTLELGDSALYLCASSQIGQENYEQYFGPGTRLTVT.

The rearrangement uses TRBV5-5 and TRBJ2-7; TRBD2 aligns across 14 bases. This CDR3 is built from 14 residues. Germline assignment: CDR1 SGHKS and CDR2 YYEKEE (reference sequence). Trimming at V came to 4 bases and at J to 6 bases, leaving 3 bases not matched to a gene. Written as DNA, the CDR3 is TGTGCCAGCAGCCCGGGACTAGCGGGAGTCGAGCAGTACTTC. This sequence encodes CASSPGLAGVEQYF.

The chain couples TRBV7-8 to TRBJ1-1, with D unresolved. The CDR3 has 15 residues. The germline V gene encodes CDR1 SGHVS and CDR2 FQNEAQ. The ends were cut back, 5 bases at V and 0 bases at J, with 13 bases in the middle. This CDR3 reads CASSPRDGMNTEAFF. The CDR3 coding sequence is TGTGCCAGCAGCCCTAGAGACGGGATGAACACTGAAGCTTTCTTT. Full variable domain (remainder filled in from reference TRBV7-8 and TRBJ1-1): GAGVSQSPRYKVAKRGQDVALRCDPISGHVSLFWYQQALGQGPEFLTYFQNEAQLDKSGLPSDRFFAERPEGSVSTLKIQRTQQEDSAVYLCASSPRDGMNTEAFFGQGTRLTVV.

About this clone itself: The identical CDR3 is also encoded by other nucleotide sequences in the sample. The chain links TRBV5-4 to TRBJ1-1; maybe TRBD1 (5 bases). CDR1 and CDR2 from the germline V gene are SGHNT and YYREEE (reference sequence). The length of the CDR3 is 14 residues. V was shortened by 1 base and J by 1 base, with 8 bases between the two germline ends. The CDR3 sequence: CASSLTGRNTEAFF. CDR3 nucleotides: TGTGCCAGCAGCTTGACAGGCAGGAACACTGAAGCTTTCTTT. Filled out from reference TRBV5-4 and TRBJ1-1, the complete variable domain reads ETGVTQSPTHLIKTRGQQVTLRCSSQSGHNTVSWYQQALGQGPQFIFQYYREEENGRGNFPPRFSGLQFPNYSSELNVNALELDDSALYLCASSLTGRNTEAFFGQGTRLTVV.

The rearrangement links TRBV2 to TRBJ2-3; D remains ambiguous. Germline V gives CDR1 SNHLY, CDR2 FYNNEI. The CDR3 loop spans 12 amino acids. Trimming removed 4 bases from V and 6 bases from J, with 8 bases in between. The CDR3 coding sequence is TGTGCCAGCAGTGCTAATTTGGATACGCAGTATTTT. This codes for CASSANLDTQYF.

The rearrangement uses TRBV29-1 and TRBJ2-2; TRBD2 might be the D (5 bases). This CDR3 has 13 residues. Per germline, CDR1 SQVTM and CDR2 ANQGSEA. Trimming pared 4 bases from V and 8 bases from J, leaving 14 bases between. CDR3 sequence: CSVGGAERGELFF. The DNA for the CDR3 is TGCAGCGTTGGTGGAGCGGAGAGGGGGGAGCTGTTTTTT.

The chain uses TRBV19 and TRBJ2-1; no firm D call. This CDR3 has 13 residues. Germline loops: CDR1 LNHDA, CDR2 SQIVND (reference sequence). Trimming left V 7 bases short and J 2 bases short, with 9 bases between. CDR3 sequence (DNA): TGTGCCAGTAAACCCCCAGCCTACAATGAGCAGTTCTTC. Encoded protein: CASKPPAYNEQFF.

This clone turned up a few times. This sample also contains other DNA sequences that code for the same CDR3. The chain couples TRBV15 to TRBJ2-5; no firm D call. Germline V gives CDR1 LNHNV, CDR2 YYDKDF (reference sequence). The CDR3 has 12 amino acids. V was pared by 0 bases and J by 2 bases, with 1 base between. The CDR3 region is CATSRDQETQYF. The CDR3 region has the DNA TGTGCCACCAGCAGAGATCAAGAGACCCAGTACTTC.

In this sample, this clone turned up once. The chain links TRBV7-3 to TRBJ2-1, with 10 nucleotides matching TRBD2. Germline-derived CDR1 and CDR2 are SGHTA and FQGTGA. V lost 3 bases to trimming and J lost 4 bases; unmatched junction nucleotides: 9. The CDR3 covers 17 residues. CDR3 sequence (DNA): TGTGCCAGCAGCTTTACTTCCGTACTAGCGGGATACAATGAGCAGTTCTTC. Translating it yields CASSFTSVLAGYNEQFF.

The chain couples TRBV5-6 to TRBJ1-5; D may be TRBD1 (6 bases). The CDR3 extends over 16 amino acids. Trimming shortened V by 2 bases and J by 3 bases, and 15 bases separated the two germline ends. CDR1 is SGHDT and CDR2 is YYEEEE in the germline V gene. This CDR3 is CASSFRTAPPNQPQHF. CDR3 nucleotide sequence: TGTGCCAGCAGCTTCCGGACAGCACCTCCCAATCAGCCCCAGCATTTT.

The rearrangement uses TRBV7-9 and TRBJ2-7, with TRBD1 matching over 7 bases. The V gene's germline CDR1 is SEHNR and CDR2 FQNEAQ (reference sequence). This CDR3 has 14 residues. The V and J ends lost 4 bases and 5 bases, in that order; junction bases with no gene match: 8. CDR3 region: CASSSVYRGHEQYF. The CDR3 DNA reads TGTGCCAGCAGCTCCGTATACAGGGGTCACGAGCAGTACTTC.

The chain carries TRBV4-3 and TRBJ1-4; possible D gene TRBD1, 5 bases. The V end lost 8 bases, the J end lost 2 bases, and 18 bases lay between the germline ends. This CDR3 is built from 16 residues. The germline V gene has CDR1 LGHNA and CDR2 YSLEER. The chain's CDR3 is CASRYLGSGTNEKLFF. CDR3 in DNA: TGCGCCAGCCGATACTTGGGGTCAGGGACTAATGAAAAACTGTTTTTT.

This clone was counted a single time. Other DNA sequences in the same sample also yield this CDR3. The V gene is TRBV28, the J gene TRBJ1-5, with D hard to call. Germline values: CDR1 MDHEN, CDR2 SYDVKM. The CDR3 covers 14 residues. Trimming shortened V by 6 bases and J by 0 bases, and 9 bases separated the two germline ends. The CDR3 DNA sequence: TGTGCCAGCAGCCTTAGCTATAGCAATCAGCCCCAGCATTTT. This gives the protein CASSLSYSNQPQHF.

CDR3 sequence reads: CASAIAADTYNEQFF. Here the CDR3 DNA reads TGTGCCAGCGCCATAGCGGCGGATACCTACAATGAGCAGTTCTTC. The J gene is TRBJ2-1, the V gene TRBV5-4; D might be TRBD2 (6 bases). The CDR3 runs to 15 residues. V gave up 7 bases and J gave up 2 bases, with 16 bases separating them. Germline CDR1 reads SGHNT; CDR2 reads YYREEE (reference sequence).

The V call is TRBV6-5, the J call TRBJ1-4, with 10 bases that match TRBD1. The CDR3 has 16 residues. Trimming removed 0 bases from V and 7 bases from J; junction bases left unmatched: 5. Germline CDR1 reads MNHEY; CDR2 reads SVGAGI. DNA of the CDR3: TGTGCCAGCAGTTACTCAATCGGGACAGGGGCTGAAAAACTGTTTTTT. Protein product: CASSYSIGTGAEKLFF.

This chain joins TRBV5-1 and TRBJ2-3; 13 positions agree with TRBD2. The CDR3 covers 16 residues. Germline values: CDR1 SGHRS, CDR2 YFSETQ. The ends lost 2 bases at V and 6 bases at J; junction bases unmatched: 6. This CDR3 reads CASSFGLAGDLDTQYF. The CDR3 DNA is TGCGCCAGCAGCTTCGGACTAGCGGGAGACTTGGATACGCAGTATTTT.

The V gene is TRBV15, the J gene TRBJ2-6; the match to TRBD1 covers 8 bases. J was trimmed by 2 bases and V by 3 bases; bases with no gene match: 0. Germline CDR1 is LNHNV and CDR2 is YYDKDF (reference sequence). The CDR3 runs 15 residues. The DNA of the CDR3 is TGTGCCACCAGCAGGACAGGGGCTGGGGCCAACGTCCTGACTTTC. Its translation: CATSRTGAGANVLTF.

The rearrangement links TRBV7-3 to TRBJ2-1; D possibly corresponds to TRBD2 (5 bases). CDR1 is SGHTA and CDR2 is FQGTGA in the germline V gene. Trimming removed 5 bases from V and 0 bases from J, with 14 bases in between. The CDR3 runs 16 residues. DNA of the CDR3: TGTGCCAGCAGCCCGCGCCTAGCTGACTCCTACAATGAGCAGTTCTTC. This encodes CASSPRLADSYNEQFF.

CDR3 sequence reads: CASSLLGLAKPSEQYF. The CDR3 DNA is TGTGCCAGCAGTTTGCTGGGACTAGCTAAGCCCTCCGAGCAGTACTTC. The chain combines TRBV28 with TRBJ2-7, with 9 bases identical to TRBD2. Germline V gives CDR1 MDHEN, CDR2 SYDVKM. This CDR3 region has 16 residues. The junction had 12 bases not matched to a gene; V was cut back by 3 bases and J by 6 bases.